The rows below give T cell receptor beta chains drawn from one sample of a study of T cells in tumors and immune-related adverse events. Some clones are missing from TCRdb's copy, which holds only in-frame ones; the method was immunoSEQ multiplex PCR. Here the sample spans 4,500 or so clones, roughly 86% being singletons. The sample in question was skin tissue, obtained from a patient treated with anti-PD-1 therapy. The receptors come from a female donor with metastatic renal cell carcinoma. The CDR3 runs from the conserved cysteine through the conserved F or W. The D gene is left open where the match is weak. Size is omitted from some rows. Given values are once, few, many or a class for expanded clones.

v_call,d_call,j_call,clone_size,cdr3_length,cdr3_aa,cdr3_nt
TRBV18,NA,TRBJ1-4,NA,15,CASSPNTSGLLKLFF,TGTGCCAGCTCACCAAATACCTCGGGACTCTTAAAACTGTTTTTT
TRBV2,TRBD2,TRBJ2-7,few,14,CASSVLAGGSEQYF,TGTGCCAGCAGTGTTTTAGCGGGGGGTTCCGAGCAGTACTTC
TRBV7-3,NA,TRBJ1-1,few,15,CASSSAGHLNTEAFF,TGTGCCAGCAGCTCAGCGGGACACCTGAACACTGAAGCTTTCTTT
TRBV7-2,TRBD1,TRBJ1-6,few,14,CASSSGQGNSPLHF,TGTGCCAGCAGCTCGGGACAGGGGAATTCACCCCTCCACTTT
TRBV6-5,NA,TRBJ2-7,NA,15,CASKPHKRASYEQYF,TGTGCCAGCAAGCCCCATAAGAGGGCCTCCTACGAGCAGTACTTC
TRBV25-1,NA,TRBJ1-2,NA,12,CASSANIYGYTF,TGTGCCAGCAGTGCTAATATCTATGGCTACACCTTC
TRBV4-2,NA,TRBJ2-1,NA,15,CASSQDRNGYNEQFF,TGTGCCAGCAGCCAAGATAGGAACGGCTACAATGAGCAGTTCTTC
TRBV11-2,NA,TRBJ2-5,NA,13,CASSLPSSQTQYF,TGTGCCAGCAGCTTGCCTAGCAGTCAGACCCAGTACTTC
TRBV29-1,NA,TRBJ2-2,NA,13,CSVGAATTGELFF,TGCAGCGTTGGGGCAGCAACAACCGGGGAGCTGTTTTTT
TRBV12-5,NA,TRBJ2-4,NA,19,CASGLVQLGPDIAKNIQYF,TGTGCTAGTGGTTTGGTACAGTTGGGTCCCGACATAGCCAAAAACATTCAGTACTTC
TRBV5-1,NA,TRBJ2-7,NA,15,CASSLGGSRLKEQYF,TGCGCCAGCAGCTTGGGTGGGAGTAGGCTTAAAGAGCAGTACTTC
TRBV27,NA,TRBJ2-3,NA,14,CASSLSGPTDTQYF,TGTGCCAGCAGTTTATCGGGCCCCACAGATACGCAGTATTTT
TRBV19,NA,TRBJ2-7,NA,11,CATMEGYEQYF,TGTGCCACAATGGAGGGCTACGAGCAGTACTTC
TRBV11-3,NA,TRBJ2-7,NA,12,CASSPPWGEQYF,TGTGCCAGCAGCCCTCCATGGGGCGAGCAGTACTTC
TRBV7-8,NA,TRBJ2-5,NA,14,CASSPLPGSETQYF,TGTGCCAGCAGCCCACTTCCGGGCAGCGAGACCCAGTACTTC
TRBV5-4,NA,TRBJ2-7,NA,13,CASSLPGPSEQYF,TGTGCCAGCAGCTTGCCGGGTCCTTCCGAGCAGTACTTC
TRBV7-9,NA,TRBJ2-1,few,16,CASSLFRGNPNNEQFF,TGTGCCAGCAGCTTATTCCGGGGTAACCCGAACAATGAGCAGTTCTTC
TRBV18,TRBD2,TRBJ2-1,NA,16,CASSRTSPSSYNEQFF,TGTGCCAGCTCACGGACTAGCCCTAGCTCCTACAATGAGCAGTTCTTC
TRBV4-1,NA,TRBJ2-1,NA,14,CASSQDVYVNEQFF,TGCGCCAGCAGCCAAGATGTGTACGTCAATGAGCAGTTCTTC
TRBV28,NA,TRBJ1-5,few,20,CASSLGFGREGSFSNQPQHF,TGTGCCAGCAGTTTAGGTTTCGGAAGGGAGGGGTCCTTTAGCAATCAGCCCCAGCATTTT
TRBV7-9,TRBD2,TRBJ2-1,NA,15,CASSLLSGGKDEQFF,TGTGCCAGCAGCTTATTGTCGGGAGGTAAGGATGAGCAGTTCTTC
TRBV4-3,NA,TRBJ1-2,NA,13,CASSPGVGRGYTF,TGCGCCAGCAGCCCCGGGGTAGGCCGTGGCTACACCTTC
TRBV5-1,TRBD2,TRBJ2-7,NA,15,CASSAGLAGVDEQYF,TGCGCCAGCAGCGCGGGTCTAGCGGGAGTAGACGAGCAGTACTTC
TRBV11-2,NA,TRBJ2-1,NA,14,CASSFLTSYNEQFF,TGTGCCAGCAGCTTTTTGACTAGCTACAATGAGCAGTTCTTC
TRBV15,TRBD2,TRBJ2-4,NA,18,CATTGQAGGILAKNIQYF,TGTGCCACCACTGGTCAAGCGGGAGGGATCTTAGCCAAAAACATTCAGTACTTC
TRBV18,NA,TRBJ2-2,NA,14,CASSPLADNRELFF,TGTGCCAGCTCACCACTGGCAGACAACCGGGAGCTGTTTTTT
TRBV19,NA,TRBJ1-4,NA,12,CASSIIDEKLFF,TGTGCCAGTAGTATTATCGATGAAAAACTGTTTTTT
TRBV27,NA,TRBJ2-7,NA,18,CASSFRTPRRTTSGEQYF,TGTGCCAGCAGTTTTAGGACCCCAAGGCGGACTACGAGTGGCGAGCAGTACTTC
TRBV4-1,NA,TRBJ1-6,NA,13,CASSQDRGSPLHF,TGCGCCAGCAGCCAAGATCGGGGGTCACCCCTCCACTTT
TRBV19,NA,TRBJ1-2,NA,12,CASIGTLYGYTF,TGTGCCAGTATCGGGACACTGTATGGCTACACCTTC
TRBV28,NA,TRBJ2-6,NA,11,CASTGANVLTF,TGTGCCAGCACTGGGGCCAACGTCCTGACTTTC
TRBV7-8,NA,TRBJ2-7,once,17,CASSLVGGQKWVYEQYF,TGTGCCAGCAGCTTAGTGGGGGGACAAAAATGGGTCTACGAGCAGTACTTC
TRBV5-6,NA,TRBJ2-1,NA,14,CASSLGQIYNEQFF,TGTGCCAGCAGCTTGGGACAGATATACAATGAGCAGTTCTTC
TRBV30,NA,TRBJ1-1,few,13,CAWSGVLDTEAFF,TGTGCCTGGAGTGGTGTTTTGGACACTGAAGCTTTCTTT
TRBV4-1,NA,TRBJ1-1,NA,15,CASSQAYRGRTEAFF,TGCGCCAGCAGCCAAGCTTATAGAGGGAGGACTGAAGCTTTCTTT
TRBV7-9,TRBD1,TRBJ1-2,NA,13,CASSRGQGDGYTF,TGTGCCAGCAGCCGCGGACAGGGAGATGGCTACACCTTC
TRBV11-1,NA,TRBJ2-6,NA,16,CASSFRTFPGANVLTF,TGTGCCAGCAGCTTCCGGACATTCCCTGGGGCCAACGTCCTGACTTTC
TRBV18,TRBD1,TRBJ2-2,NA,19,CASSPPKRDRGQDTGELFF,TGTGCCAGCTCACCACCCAAACGGGACAGGGGGCAGGACACCGGGGAGCTGTTTTTT
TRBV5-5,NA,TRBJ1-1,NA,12,CASSLFNTEAFF,TGTGCCAGCAGCTTGTTTAACACTGAAGCTTTCTTT
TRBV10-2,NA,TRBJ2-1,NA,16,CASSEFGGGPLDEQFF,TGCGCCAGCAGTGAGTTTGGGGGGGGGCCTCTCGATGAGCAGTTCTTC
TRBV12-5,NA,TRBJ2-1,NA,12,CASGLAWKEQFF,TGTGCTAGTGGTTTGGCCTGGAAGGAGCAGTTCTTC
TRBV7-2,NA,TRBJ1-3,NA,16,CASSLDPLGSGNTIYF,TGTGCCAGCAGCTTAGACCCGCTGGGCTCTGGAAACACCATATATTTT
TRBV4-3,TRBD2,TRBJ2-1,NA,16,CASSQILAGAYNEQFF,TGCGCCAGCAGCCAGATACTAGCGGGGGCTTACAATGAGCAGTTCTTC
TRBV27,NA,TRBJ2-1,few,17,CASSSTLGVGMENEQFF,TGTGCCAGCAGTTCCACCCTCGGGGTGGGGATGGAAAATGAGCAGTTCTTC
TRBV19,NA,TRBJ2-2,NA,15,CANTPDGANTGELFF,TGTGCCAATACCCCGGATGGCGCGAACACCGGGGAGCTGTTTTTT
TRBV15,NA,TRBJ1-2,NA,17,CATSRDGVGGKNYGYTF,TGTGCCACCAGCAGAGATGGGGTCGGGGGAAAAAACTATGGCTACACCTTC
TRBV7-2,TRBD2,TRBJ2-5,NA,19,CASSLTPTSGRRRQETQYF,TGTGCCAGCAGCTTAACGCCGACTAGCGGGAGGCGCCGCCAAGAGACCCAGTACTTC
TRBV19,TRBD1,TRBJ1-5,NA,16,CASRVRGQENNQPQHF,TGTGCCAGTAGAGTCCGAGGACAGGAAAACAATCAGCCCCAGCATTTT
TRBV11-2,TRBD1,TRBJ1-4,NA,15,CASSAGDRASEKLFF,TGTGCCAGCAGCGCAGGGGACAGGGCTTCGGAAAAACTGTTTTTT
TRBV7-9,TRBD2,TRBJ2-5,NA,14,CASSSGGYQETQYF,TGTGCCAGCAGCTCCGGGGGGTACCAAGAGACCCAGTACTTC